These 13 T cell receptor beta chains were sequenced from one sample in a study of blood T cell repertoires in COVID-19 (dated by TCRdb to 2018 to 2021). Library prep was done by the immunoSEQ multiplex PCR assay. The clones in this table, taken by TCRdb from immuneACCESS, are in-frame only. Not every clone is retained; where verified, under half of the shortfall comes from an unresolved V gene, and the cause of the rest is unknown. Within this sample are about 120,000 clones, with under 80% of them counted one time only. The ten most abundant clones make up about 2.3% of the sample. The sequenced material came from peripheral blood. These receptors were taken from a man aged 65-85 years with acute or convalescent COVID-19.

V usage is TRBV3-1 (or the pseudogene TRBV3-2) and J usage is TRBJ2-7; maybe TRBD2 (5 bases). CDR3 length: 19 amino acids. Per germline, CDR1 LGHDT and CDR2 YNNKEL (reference sequence). V lost 1 base, J lost 3 bases, and 25 bases lay in between. CDR3 sequence: CASSQVYSVGGPPHYEQYF. In DNA, the CDR3 is TGTGCCAGCAGCCAAGTATATAGTGTCGGCGGGCCACCCCACTACGAGCAGTACTTC.

The sample holds a few counts of this clone. The rearrangement links TRBV7-2 to TRBJ1-1; D is possibly TRBD1 (6 bases). Germline loops: CDR1 SGHTA, CDR2 FQGNSA. V was shortened by 5 bases and J by 0 bases, with 16 bases between the two germline ends. The CDR3 runs to 16 residues. The CDR3 loop is CASSRDQGNMNTEAFF. In nucleotides, the CDR3 is TGTGCCAGCAGCCGGGACCAGGGGAACATGAACACTGAAGCTTTCTTT.

This clone appeared a few times. This sequence joins TRBV9 and TRBJ1-2; no clear D gene. Trimming left V 3 bases short and J 5 bases short, with 11 bases between. CDR1 is SGDLS, CDR2 YYNGEE, per germline. The length of the CDR3 is 13 residues. This chain's CDR3 is CASSGGPYYGYTF. CDR3 DNA: TGTGCCAGCAGCGGCGGGCCTTATTATGGCTACACCTTC.

CDR3 nucleotides: TGTGCCATCAGTGACCCGGAGGGGCCCCCCTACGAGCAGTACTTC. Translated, it gives CAISDPEGPPYEQYF. The V call is TRBV10-3, the J call TRBJ2-7, with D perhaps TRBD2 (6 bases). In germline, CDR1 is ENHRY, CDR2 SYGVKD. CDR3 size: 15 residues. The V end was cut by 3 bases, the J end by 2 bases, with 14 bases between.

The chain has TRBV4-3 and TRBJ2-1; TRBD2 is a possible D gene (6 bases). The CDR3 runs to 18 residues. V lost 0 bases and J lost 8, with 23 bases in between. Looked up from germline, CDR1 is LGHNA and CDR2 is YSLEER. CDR3 DNA sequence: TGCGCCAGCAGCCAAGATATGGGGGGACCAGGCGGGTGGGATGAGCAGTTCTTC. It encodes CASSQDMGGPGGWDEQFF.

V usage is TRBV4-1 and J usage is TRBJ2-2, with TRBD2 matching 8 bases. J was trimmed by 3 bases and V by 4 bases; bases with no gene match: 13. The CDR3 extends over 18 amino acids. Germline CDR1 and CDR2: MGHRA and YSYEKL. Here the CDR3 reads CASSPGQVAGSHTGELFF. In DNA, the CDR3 is TGCGCCAGCAGCCCAGGGCAAGTAGCGGGGTCTCACACCGGGGAGCTGTTTTTT.

This clone was found a few times. CDR3 loop: CASGLVEETQYF. The CDR3 nucleotides are TGTGCTAGTGGTTTGGTGGAGGAGACCCAGTACTTC. The rearrangement uses TRBV12-5 and TRBJ2-5; D not resolved. The germline gives CDR1 LGHNT, CDR2 FRNRAP. This CDR3 has 12 residues. V was shortened by 0 bases and J by 5 bases, with 4 bases between the two germline ends.

The chain is built from TRBV5-1 and TRBJ2-5, with TRBD2 as a possible D gene (6 bases). The V end was cut by 3 bases, the J end by 5 bases, with 14 bases between. CDR1 SGHRS and CDR2 YFSETQ come from the germline V gene. The CDR3 runs to 14 residues. CDR3 sequence: CASSSPGGDETQYF. The CDR3 bases are TGCGCCAGCAGCTCCCCAGGAGGGGACGAGACCCAGTACTTC.

The chain couples TRBV19 to TRBJ1-2; 7 nucleotides align to TRBD1. The CDR3 spans 15 residues. The ends lost 3 bases at V and 6 bases at J; junction bases unmatched: 10. CDR1 is LNHDA and CDR2 is SQIVND in the germline V gene (reference sequence). The CDR3 sequence: CASSIGGRGDDGYTF. The CDR3, as DNA: TGTGCCAGTAGTATCGGTGGCAGGGGGGACGATGGCTACACCTTC.

The genes are TRBV9 and TRBJ2-1; D remains ambiguous. From germline, CDR1 is SGDLS and CDR2 YYNGEE. The V and J ends lost 2 bases and 3 bases respectively, with 6 bases between them. The CDR3 is made up of 13 amino acids. The DNA of the CDR3 is TGTGCCAGCAGCGTGGCCGACTACAATGAGCAGTTCTTC. Its translation is CASSVADYNEQFF.

The V and J genes are TRBV2 and TRBJ1-4; D remains unclear. The CDR3 totals 14 residues. V was cut by 2 bases and J by 8 bases, with 12 bases left in between. Germline V lookup: CDR1 SNHLY, CDR2 FYNNEI. The CDR3 loop is CASSEQVFSEKLFF. CDR3 sequence (DNA): TGTGCCAGCAGTGAACAGGTGTTCAGCGAAAAACTGTTTTTT.

V gene TRBV15 combines with J gene TRBJ1-5; 8 bases fit TRBD1. Germline V lookup: CDR1 LNHNV, CDR2 YYDKDF (reference sequence). There are 16 residues in the CDR3. After removal of 7 bases from V and 4 bases from J, the junction contained 12 bases not matched to a gene. The CDR3 protein is CATTRSDRGINQPQHF. The CDR3 DNA follows: TGTGCCACCACCCGATCCGACAGGGGCATTAATCAGCCCCAGCATTTT.

The table lists this clone with a count of one. The rearrangement uses TRBV6-2 or TRBV6-3 and TRBJ2-5; tentatively, D is TRBD2 (5 bases). V was pared by 4 bases and J by 2 bases, with 11 bases between. Looked up from germline, CDR1 is MNHEY and CDR2 is SVGEGT. The CDR3 runs 14 residues. The CDR3 nucleotides read TGTGCCAGCAGTTTTTGGACTCCTCAAGAGACCCAGTACTTC. This encodes CASSFWTPQETQYF.